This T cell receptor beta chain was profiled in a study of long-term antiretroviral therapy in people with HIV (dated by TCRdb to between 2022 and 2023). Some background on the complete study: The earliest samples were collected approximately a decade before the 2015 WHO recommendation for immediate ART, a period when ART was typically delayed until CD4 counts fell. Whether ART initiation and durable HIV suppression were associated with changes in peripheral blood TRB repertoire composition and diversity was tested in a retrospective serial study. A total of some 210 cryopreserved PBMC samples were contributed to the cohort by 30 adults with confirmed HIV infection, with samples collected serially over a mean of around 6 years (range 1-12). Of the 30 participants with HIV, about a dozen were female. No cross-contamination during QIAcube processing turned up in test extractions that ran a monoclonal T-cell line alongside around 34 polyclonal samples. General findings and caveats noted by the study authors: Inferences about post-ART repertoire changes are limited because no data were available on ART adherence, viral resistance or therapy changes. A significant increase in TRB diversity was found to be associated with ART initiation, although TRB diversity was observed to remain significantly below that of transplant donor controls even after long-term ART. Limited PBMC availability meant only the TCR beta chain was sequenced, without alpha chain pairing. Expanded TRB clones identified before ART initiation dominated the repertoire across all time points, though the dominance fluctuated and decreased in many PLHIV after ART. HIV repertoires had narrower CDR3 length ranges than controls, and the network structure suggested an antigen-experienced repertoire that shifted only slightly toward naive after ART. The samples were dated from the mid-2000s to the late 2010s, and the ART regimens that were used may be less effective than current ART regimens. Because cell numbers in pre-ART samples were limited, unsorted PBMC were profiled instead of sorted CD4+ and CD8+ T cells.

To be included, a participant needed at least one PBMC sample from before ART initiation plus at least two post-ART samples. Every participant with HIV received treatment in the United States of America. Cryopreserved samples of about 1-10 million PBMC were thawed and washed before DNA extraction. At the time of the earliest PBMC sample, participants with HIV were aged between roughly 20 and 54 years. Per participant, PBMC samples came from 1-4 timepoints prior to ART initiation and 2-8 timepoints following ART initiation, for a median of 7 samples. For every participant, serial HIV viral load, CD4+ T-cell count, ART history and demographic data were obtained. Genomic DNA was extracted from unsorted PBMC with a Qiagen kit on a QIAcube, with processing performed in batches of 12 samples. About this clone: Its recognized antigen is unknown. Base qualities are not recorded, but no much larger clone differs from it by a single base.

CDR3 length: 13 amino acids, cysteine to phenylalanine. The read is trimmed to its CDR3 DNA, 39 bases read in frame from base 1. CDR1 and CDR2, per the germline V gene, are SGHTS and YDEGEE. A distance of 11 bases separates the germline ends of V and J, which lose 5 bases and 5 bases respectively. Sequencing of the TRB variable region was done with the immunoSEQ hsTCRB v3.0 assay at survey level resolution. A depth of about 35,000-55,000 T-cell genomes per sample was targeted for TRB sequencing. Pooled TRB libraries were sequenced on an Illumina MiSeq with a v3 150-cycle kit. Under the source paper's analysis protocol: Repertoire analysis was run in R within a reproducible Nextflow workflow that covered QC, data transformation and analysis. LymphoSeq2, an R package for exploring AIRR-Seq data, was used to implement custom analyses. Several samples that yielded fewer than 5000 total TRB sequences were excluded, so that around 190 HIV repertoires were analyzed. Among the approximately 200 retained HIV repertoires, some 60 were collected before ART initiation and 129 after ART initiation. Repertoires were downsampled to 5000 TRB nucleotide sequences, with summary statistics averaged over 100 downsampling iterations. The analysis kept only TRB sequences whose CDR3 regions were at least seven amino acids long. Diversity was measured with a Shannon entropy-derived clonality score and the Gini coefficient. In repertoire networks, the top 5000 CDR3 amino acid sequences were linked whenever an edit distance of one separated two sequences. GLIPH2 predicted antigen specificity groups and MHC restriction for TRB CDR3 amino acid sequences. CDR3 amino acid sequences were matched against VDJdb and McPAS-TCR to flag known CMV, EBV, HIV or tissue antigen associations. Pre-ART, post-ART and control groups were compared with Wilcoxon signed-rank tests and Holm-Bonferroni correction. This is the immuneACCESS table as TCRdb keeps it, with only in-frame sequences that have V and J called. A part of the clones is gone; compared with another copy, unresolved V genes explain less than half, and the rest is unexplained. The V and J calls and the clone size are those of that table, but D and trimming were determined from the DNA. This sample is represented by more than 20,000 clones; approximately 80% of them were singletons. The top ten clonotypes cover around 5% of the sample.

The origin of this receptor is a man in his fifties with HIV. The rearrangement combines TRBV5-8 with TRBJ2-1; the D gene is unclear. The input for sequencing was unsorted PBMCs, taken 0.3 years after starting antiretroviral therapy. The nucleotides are TGTGCCAGCAGGTCGAGCCCGGACAATGAGCAGTTCTTC. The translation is CASRSSPDNEQFF.